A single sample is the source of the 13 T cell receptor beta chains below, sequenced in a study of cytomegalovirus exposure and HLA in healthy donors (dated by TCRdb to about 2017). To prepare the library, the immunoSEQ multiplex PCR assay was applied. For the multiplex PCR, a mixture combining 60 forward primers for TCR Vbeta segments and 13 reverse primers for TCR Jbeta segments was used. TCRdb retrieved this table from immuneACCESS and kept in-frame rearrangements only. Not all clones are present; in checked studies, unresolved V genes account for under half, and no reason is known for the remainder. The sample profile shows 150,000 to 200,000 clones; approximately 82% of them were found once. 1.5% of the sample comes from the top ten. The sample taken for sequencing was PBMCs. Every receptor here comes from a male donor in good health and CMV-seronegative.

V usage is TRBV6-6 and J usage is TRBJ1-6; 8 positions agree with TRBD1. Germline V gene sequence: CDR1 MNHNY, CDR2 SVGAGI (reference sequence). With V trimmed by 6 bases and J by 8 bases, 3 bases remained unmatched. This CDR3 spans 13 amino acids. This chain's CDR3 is CASRDRGYSPLHF. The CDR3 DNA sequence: TGTGCCAGCAGAGACAGGGGTTATTCACCCCTCCACTTT.

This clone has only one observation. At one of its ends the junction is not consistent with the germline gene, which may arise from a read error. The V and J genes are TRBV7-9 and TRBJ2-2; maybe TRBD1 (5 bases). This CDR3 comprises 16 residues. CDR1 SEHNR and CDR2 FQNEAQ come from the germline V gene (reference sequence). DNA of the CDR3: TGTTCCAGCAGCGTCGTGGACACGGAAAACACCGGGGAGCTGTTTTTT. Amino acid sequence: CSSSVVDTENTGELFF.

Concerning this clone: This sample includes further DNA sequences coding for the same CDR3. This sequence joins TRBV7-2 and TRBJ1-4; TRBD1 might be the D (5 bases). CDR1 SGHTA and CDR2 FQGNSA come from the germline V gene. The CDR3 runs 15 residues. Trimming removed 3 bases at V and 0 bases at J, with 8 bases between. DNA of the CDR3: TGTGCCAGCAGCTTGGCGGGGCCAACTAATGAAAAACTGTTTTTT. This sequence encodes CASSLAGPTNEKLFF.

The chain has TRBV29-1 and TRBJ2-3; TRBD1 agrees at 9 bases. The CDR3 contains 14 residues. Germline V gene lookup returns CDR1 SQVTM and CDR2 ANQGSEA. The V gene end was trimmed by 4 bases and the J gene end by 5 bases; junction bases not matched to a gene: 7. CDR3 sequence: CSVARDRAGDTQYF. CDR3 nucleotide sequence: TGCAGCGTTGCTCGGGACAGGGCGGGAGATACGCAGTATTTT.

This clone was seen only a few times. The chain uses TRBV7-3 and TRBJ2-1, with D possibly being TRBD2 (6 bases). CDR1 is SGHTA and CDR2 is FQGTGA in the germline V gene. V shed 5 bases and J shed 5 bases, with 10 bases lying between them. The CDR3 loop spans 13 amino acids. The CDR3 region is CASSPGTDNEQFF. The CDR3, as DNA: TGTGCCAGCAGCCCCGGGACTGACAATGAGCAGTTCTTC.

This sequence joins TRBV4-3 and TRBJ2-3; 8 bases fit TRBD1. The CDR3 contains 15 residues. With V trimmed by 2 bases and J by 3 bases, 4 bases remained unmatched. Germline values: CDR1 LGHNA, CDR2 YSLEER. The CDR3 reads CASSQQGASTDTQYF. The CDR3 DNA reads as TGCGCCAGCAGCCAACAGGGGGCGTCAACAGATACGCAGTATTTT.

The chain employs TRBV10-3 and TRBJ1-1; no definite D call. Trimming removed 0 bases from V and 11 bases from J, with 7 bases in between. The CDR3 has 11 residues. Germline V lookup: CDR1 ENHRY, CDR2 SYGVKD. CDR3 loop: CAISESTLAFF. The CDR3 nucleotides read TGTGCCATCAGTGAGTCGACTTTGGCTTTCTTT.

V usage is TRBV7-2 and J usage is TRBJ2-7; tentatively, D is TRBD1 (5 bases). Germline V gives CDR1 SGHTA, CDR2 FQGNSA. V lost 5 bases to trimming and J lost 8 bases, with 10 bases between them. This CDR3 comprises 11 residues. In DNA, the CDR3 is TGTGCCAGCAGCCCCCGACAGAAGCAGTACTTC. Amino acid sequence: CASSPRQKQYF.

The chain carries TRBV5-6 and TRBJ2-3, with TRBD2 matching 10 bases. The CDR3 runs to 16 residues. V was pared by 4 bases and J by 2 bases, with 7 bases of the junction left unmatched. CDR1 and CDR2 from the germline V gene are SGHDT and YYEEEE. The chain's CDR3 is CASSAGLAVFTDTQYF. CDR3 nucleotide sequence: TGTGCCAGCAGCGCCGGACTAGCGGTTTTCACAGATACGCAGTATTTT.

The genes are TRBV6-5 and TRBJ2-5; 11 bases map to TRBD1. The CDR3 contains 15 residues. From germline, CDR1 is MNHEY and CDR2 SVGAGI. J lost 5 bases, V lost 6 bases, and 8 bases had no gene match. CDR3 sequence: CASRPGQGDFETQYF. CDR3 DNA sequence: TGTGCCAGCAGGCCGGGACAGGGGGACTTTGAGACCCAGTACTTC.

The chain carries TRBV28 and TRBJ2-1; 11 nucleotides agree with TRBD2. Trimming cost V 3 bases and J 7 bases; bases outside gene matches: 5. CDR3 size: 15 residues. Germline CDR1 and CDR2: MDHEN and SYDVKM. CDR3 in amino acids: CASSLAGTSGNEQFF. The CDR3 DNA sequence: TGTGCCAGCAGTTTGGCCGGGACTAGCGGTAATGAGCAGTTCTTC.

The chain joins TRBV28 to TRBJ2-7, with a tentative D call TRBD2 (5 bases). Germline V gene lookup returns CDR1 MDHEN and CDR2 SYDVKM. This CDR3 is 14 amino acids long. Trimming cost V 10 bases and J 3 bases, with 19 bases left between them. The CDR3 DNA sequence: TGTGCCACCTCCCGAGGGCTGAAAGGCTACGAGCAGTACTTC. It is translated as CATSRGLKGYEQYF.

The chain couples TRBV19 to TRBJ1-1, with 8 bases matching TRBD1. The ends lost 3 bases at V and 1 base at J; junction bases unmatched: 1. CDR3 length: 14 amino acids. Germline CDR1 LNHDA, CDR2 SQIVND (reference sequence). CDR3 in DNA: TGTGCCAGTAGTATGCAGGGGGCGAACACTGAAGCTTTCTTT. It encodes CASSMQGANTEAFF.